Listed below are T cell receptor beta chains from one sample, sequenced in a study of cytomegalovirus exposure and HLA in healthy donors. Data came from immunoSEQ multiplex PCR; TCRdb stores just in-frame clones and leaves some out. The table shows over 200,000 clones, with around nine tenths occurring only once. The sample taken for sequencing was PBMCs. The receptor set was obtained from a woman aged 18-35 years in good health and CMV-seronegative. Both conserved end residues are part of each CDR3. Fields, in order: clone size, V gene, D gene, J gene, CDR3 DNA, CDR3 protein. D genes are given only for firm matches. Size is stated for part of the rows, as once, few or many counts, or as a class when the clone is expanded.

clone size: NA
V gene: TRBV4-2
D gene: NA
J gene: TRBJ2-3
CDR3 DNA: TGTGCCAGCAGCCAAGGGACAGCCTCATCAGCAGATACGCAGTATTTT
CDR3 protein: CASSQGTASSADTQYF

clone size: NA
V gene: TRBV14
D gene: TRBD1
J gene: TRBJ2-1
CDR3 DNA: TGTGCCAGCAGCCAATTTCTCCGGGACAGTCAAACCTACAATGAGCAGTTCTTC
CDR3 protein: CASSQFLRDSQTYNEQFF

clone size: NA
V gene: TRBV18
D gene: NA
J gene: TRBJ1-2
CDR3 DNA: TGTGCCAGCTCACCAGGACAGATCCCGGACTATGGCTACACCTTC
CDR3 protein: CASSPGQIPDYGYTF

clone size: NA
V gene: TRBV15
D gene: NA
J gene: TRBJ1-3
CDR3 DNA: TGTGCCACCAGCAGAGATCCTCAAGCACACGGGGAGGGCTCTGGAAACACCATATATTTT
CDR3 protein: CATSRDPQAHGEGSGNTIYF

clone size: NA
V gene: TRBV7-9
D gene: TRBD1
J gene: TRBJ1-2
CDR3 DNA: TGTGCCAGCAGCCAGGGGGTGGGACTGAGTGGCTACACCTTC
CDR3 protein: CASSQGVGLSGYTF

clone size: NA
V gene: TRBV29-1
D gene: NA
J gene: TRBJ2-1
CDR3 DNA: TGCAGCGTTGAAGGGGGGTCGGAACAGGGTTGGAATGAGCAGTTCTTC
CDR3 protein: CSVEGGSEQGWNEQFF

clone size: NA
V gene: TRBV7-2
D gene: TRBD2
J gene: TRBJ2-1
CDR3 DNA: TGTGCCAGCAGCTTCGGCGGGAGCGGTGAGCAGTTCTTC
CDR3 protein: CASSFGGSGEQFF

clone size: NA
V gene: TRBV5-4
D gene: NA
J gene: TRBJ2-7
CDR3 DNA: TGTGCCAGCAGCTTGGAGGGTGGTAGCGGCTACGAGCAGTACTTC
CDR3 protein: CASSLEGGSGYEQYF

clone size: once
V gene: TRBV5-4
D gene: NA
J gene: TRBJ1-2
CDR3 DNA: TGTGCCAGCAGCTTTGGGCCTAACTATGGCTACACCTTC
CDR3 protein: CASSFGPNYGYTF

clone size: NA
V gene: TRBV7-9
D gene: TRBD1
J gene: TRBJ1-4
CDR3 DNA: TGTGCCAGCAGCTTAGGACAGGGAAGAGAAAAACTGTTTTTT
CDR3 protein: CASSLGQGREKLFF

clone size: NA
V gene: TRBV14
D gene: NA
J gene: TRBJ2-7
CDR3 DNA: TGTGCCAGCAGCCAAAAAGATTGGGGGGGGCATTCGGGCTACGAGCAGTACTTC
CDR3 protein: CASSQKDWGGHSGYEQYF

clone size: NA
V gene: TRBV2
D gene: NA
J gene: TRBJ1-2
CDR3 DNA: TGTGCCAGCAGTACTGGTTACGGCTACACCTTC
CDR3 protein: CASSTGYGYTF

clone size: NA
V gene: TRBV4-1
D gene: NA
J gene: TRBJ1-1
CDR3 DNA: TGCGCCAGCAGCGGGTCCTTGACGGGGAACACTGAAGCTTTCTTT
CDR3 protein: CASSGSLTGNTEAFF

clone size: NA
V gene: TRBV27
D gene: TRBD1
J gene: TRBJ2-7
CDR3 DNA: TGTGCCAGCGGTACCGGGACAGGGTTCCACGAGCAGTACTTC
CDR3 protein: CASGTGTGFHEQYF

clone size: NA
V gene: TRBV7-6
D gene: NA
J gene: TRBJ2-3
CDR3 DNA: TGTGCCAGCAGCTTACGGGCAGGGACAGATACGCAGTATTTT
CDR3 protein: CASSLRAGTDTQYF

clone size: NA
V gene: TRBV9
D gene: TRBD1
J gene: TRBJ2-3
CDR3 DNA: TGTGCCAGCAGCGTAGATACGGGACAGGGTGCCACAGATACGCAGTATTTT
CDR3 protein: CASSVDTGQGATDTQYF

clone size: few
V gene: TRBV5-1
D gene: TRBD1
J gene: TRBJ2-7
CDR3 DNA: TGCGCCAGCAGCCCGGGAACAGGGGGCTTTAGCTCCTACGAGCAGTACTTC
CDR3 protein: CASSPGTGGFSSYEQYF

clone size: NA
V gene: TRBV13
D gene: NA
J gene: TRBJ2-7
CDR3 DNA: TGTGCCAGCAGCCCACCGAGGAGCGCAACCTACGAGCAGTACTTC
CDR3 protein: CASSPPRSATYEQYF

clone size: NA
V gene: TRBV4-2
D gene: TRBD2
J gene: TRBJ2-5
CDR3 DNA: TGTGCCAGCAGCCAAGTTCTAGCGGGAAAGCAAGAGACCCAGTACTTC
CDR3 protein: CASSQVLAGKQETQYF

clone size: few
V gene: TRBV4-2
D gene: NA
J gene: TRBJ1-3
CDR3 DNA: TGTGCCAGCAGCCAAGATCCAGGGCGGGGGAACACCATATATTTT
CDR3 protein: CASSQDPGRGNTIYF

clone size: NA
V gene: TRBV7-8
D gene: NA
J gene: TRBJ2-5
CDR3 DNA: TGTGCCAGCAGCTTGAGGGCGGAGACCCAGTACTTC
CDR3 protein: CASSLRAETQYF

clone size: NA
V gene: TRBV6-1
D gene: TRBD1
J gene: TRBJ2-7
CDR3 DNA: TGTGCCAGCAGTGACTACAGGGGCGGCGAGCAGTACTTC
CDR3 protein: CASSDYRGGEQYF

clone size: once
V gene: TRBV28
D gene: NA
J gene: TRBJ2-1
CDR3 DNA: TGTGCCAGCAGGACCATGAGAGGTGGGCAGTTCTTC
CDR3 protein: CASRTMRGGQFF